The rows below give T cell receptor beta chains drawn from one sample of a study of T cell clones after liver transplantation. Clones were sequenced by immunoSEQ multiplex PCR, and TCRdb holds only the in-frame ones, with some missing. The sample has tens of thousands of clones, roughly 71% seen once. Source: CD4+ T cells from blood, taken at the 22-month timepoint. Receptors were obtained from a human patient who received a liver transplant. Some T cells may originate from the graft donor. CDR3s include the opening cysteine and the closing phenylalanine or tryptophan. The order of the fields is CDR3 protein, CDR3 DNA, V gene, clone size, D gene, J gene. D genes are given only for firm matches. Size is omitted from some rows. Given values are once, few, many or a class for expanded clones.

CDR3: CASSVGTARLTGELFF
DNA: TGTGCCAGCAGCGTTGGGACAGCCCGGCTCACCGGGGAGCTGTTTTTT
V: TRBV9
size: -
D: TRBD1
J: TRBJ2-2

CDR3: CATGLGIHEQFF
DNA: TGTGCCACGGGACTAGGGATTCACGAGCAGTTCTTC
V: TRBV19
size: -
D: TRBD2
J: TRBJ2-1

CDR3: CASSVQPSPGSSYNEQFF
DNA: TGTGCCAGCAGCGTACAACCGAGTCCGGGATCTTCCTACAATGAGCAGTTCTTC
V: TRBV9
size: -
D: -
J: TRBJ2-1

CDR3: CASSLEPTYGYTF
DNA: TGTGCCAGCAGCTTGGAGCCGACTTATGGCTACACCTTC
V: TRBV7-9
size: few
D: -
J: TRBJ1-2

CDR3: CASSLGRRGEQYF
DNA: TGTGCCAGCAGCTTGGGCAGGAGGGGCGAGCAGTACTTC
V: TRBV11-3
size: few
D: -
J: TRBJ2-7

CDR3: CAIRNPGQGNYGYTF
DNA: TGTGCCATCAGGAATCCGGGACAGGGAAACTATGGCTACACCTTC
V: TRBV10-3
size: once
D: TRBD1
J: TRBJ1-2

CDR3: CASSLSGGQPQHF
DNA: TGTGCCAGCAGTTTATCTGGGGGCCAGCCCCAGCATTTT
V: TRBV28
size: -
D: -
J: TRBJ1-5

CDR3: CSVESSYGYTF
DNA: TGCAGCGTTGAGTCCAGCTATGGCTACACCTTC
V: TRBV29-1
size: -
D: -
J: TRBJ1-2

CDR3: CASSPGNEKLFF
DNA: TGTGCCAGCAGTCCAGGGAATGAAAAACTGTTTTTT
V: TRBV28
size: few
D: -
J: TRBJ1-4

CDR3: CASSLYPGQGGNTQYF
DNA: TGCGCCAGCAGCCTATACCCGGGACAGGGGGGAAATACGCAGTATTTT
V: TRBV5-1
size: -
D: TRBD1
J: TRBJ2-3

CDR3: CASSSPGRGDQPQHF
DNA: TGTGCCAGCAGTTCCCCGGGCAGGGGCGATCAGCCCCAGCATTTT
V: TRBV6-5
size: -
D: -
J: TRBJ1-5

CDR3: CASSTPGQGAEAFF
DNA: TGTGCCAGCAGTACCCCCGGACAGGGGGCTGAAGCTTTCTTT
V: TRBV6-1
size: -
D: TRBD1
J: TRBJ1-1

CDR3: CASSSSHTEAFF
DNA: TGTGCCAGCAGTTCCTCGCACACTGAAGCTTTCTTT
V: TRBV6-6
size: -
D: -
J: TRBJ1-1

CDR3: CASTPAPRRAYEQYF
DNA: TGTGCCAGCACCCCCGCCCCGCGACGGGCCTACGAGCAGTACTTC
V: TRBV27
size: -
D: -
J: TRBJ2-7

CDR3: CASSLDLNGASYNEQFF
DNA: TGTGCCAGCAGCTTAGATCTGAACGGGGCCTCCTACAATGAGCAGTTCTTC
V: TRBV11-2
size: -
D: -
J: TRBJ2-1

CDR3: CASRNQRVLYEQYF
DNA: TGTGCCTCCAGAAATCAACGCGTCCTCTACGAGCAGTACTTC
V: TRBV6-5
size: once
D: -
J: TRBJ2-7

CDR3: CASSVFDEKLFF
DNA: TGTGCCAGCAGTGTTTTTGACGAAAAACTGTTTTTT
V: TRBV6-1
size: -
D: -
J: TRBJ1-4

CDR3: CASSYRNTIYF
DNA: TGTGCCAGCAGTTACAGGAACACCATATATTTT
V: TRBV6-5
size: -
D: -
J: TRBJ1-3

CDR3: CASSLRHSGNTIYF
DNA: TGTGCCAGCAGCTTAAGGCACTCTGGAAACACCATATATTTT
V: TRBV5-4
size: once
D: -
J: TRBJ1-3

CDR3: CASSLKERGQGNSPLHF
DNA: TGTGCCAGCAGCTTAAAGGAACGGGGACAGGGAAATTCACCCCTCCACTTT
V: TRBV7-9
size: -
D: TRBD1
J: TRBJ1-6

CDR3: CASSLDAVTSYEQYF
DNA: TGTGCCAGCAGCTTAGACGCGGTCACCTCCTACGAGCAGTACTTC
V: TRBV7-9
size: once
D: -
J: TRBJ2-7

CDR3: CASSLAPGHLSYEQYF
DNA: TGTGCCAGCAGCTTAGCCCCAGGACACCTCTCCTACGAGCAGTACTTC
V: TRBV7-9
size: few
D: -
J: TRBJ2-7

CDR3: CASSPQWDTIYF
DNA: TGTGCCAGCAGCCCGCAATGGGACACCATATATTTT
V: TRBV14
size: few
D: -
J: TRBJ1-3

CDR3: CASSPPGQGPGNTIYF
DNA: TGTGCCAGCTCACCACCGGGACAGGGGCCTGGAAACACCATATATTTT
V: TRBV18
size: -
D: TRBD1
J: TRBJ1-3

CDR3: CAWSVPGPSNYGYTF
DNA: TGTGCCTGGAGTGTACCGGGCCCCTCTAACTATGGCTACACCTTC
V: TRBV30
size: -
D: -
J: TRBJ1-2

CDR3: CAISDLNSPLHF
DNA: TGTGCCATCAGTGACCTTAATTCACCCCTCCACTTT
V: TRBV10-3
size: -
D: -
J: TRBJ1-6

CDR3: CASSPGRQKTTDTQYF
DNA: TGTGCCAGCTCACCAGGGCGGCAGAAGACCACAGATACGCAGTATTTT
V: TRBV18
size: -
D: -
J: TRBJ2-3

CDR3: CASSLGSGGHNEQFF
DNA: TGTGCCAGCAGCTTAGGTAGCGGGGGCCACAATGAGCAGTTCTTC
V: TRBV7-2
size: -
D: TRBD2
J: TRBJ2-1

CDR3: CASSSTGTHNSPLHF
DNA: TGTGCCAGCAGTTCTACAGGGACCCATAATTCACCCCTCCACTTT
V: TRBV6-5
size: few
D: -
J: TRBJ1-6

CDR3: CATSRAGRRGSGNTIYF
DNA: TGTGCCACCAGCAGGGCTGGGAGGCGAGGCTCTGGAAACACCATATATTTT
V: TRBV15
size: -
D: -
J: TRBJ1-3

CDR3: CAISLGGGAGELFF
DNA: TGTGCCATCAGCCTCGGCGGGGGCGCCGGGGAGCTGTTTTTT
V: TRBV10-3
size: -
D: -
J: TRBJ2-2

CDR3: CASSPVGGPDTQYF
DNA: TGTGCCAGCTCACCAGTTGGGGGACCAGATACGCAGTATTTT
V: TRBV18
size: -
D: -
J: TRBJ2-3

CDR3: CASSSGPNTGELFF
DNA: TGTGCCAGCAGCTCGGGACCGAACACCGGGGAGCTGTTTTTT
V: TRBV11-2
size: -
D: -
J: TRBJ2-2